This TCR beta chain emerged from a study of shared clonotypes between healthy human individuals (dated by TCRdb to 2018 to 2021). With respect to the entire study: Three men and a couple of women, aged 18 to 49 years, made up the cohort. Per donor, three plates each were used for CD4 naive and CD4 memory, two for CD8 naive, and one for CD8 memory. The study deeply sequenced blood TCR repertoires of about 5 healthy adults to estimate repertoire size and the extent of clonotype sharing between individuals. To increase sequencing depth and limit assay-specific biases, TCR repertoire library preparation and sequencing were carried out by different laboratories using diverse techniques. Leukapheresis yielded between about 0.9 and 9 billion PBMCs per donor.

Donors were healthy HIV-negative adults with no recently reported acute infections or vaccinations. Every donor was a Caucasian adult living in Nashville, Tennessee, USA. Magnetic negative selection was used to enrich CD4+ T cells, after which naive cells were positively selected on CD45RA and the negative fraction became the memory subset. Blood was obtained by leukapheresis, after which PBMCs were separated by Ficoll-Histopaque density gradient centrifugation and cryopreserved in liquid nitrogen vapor phase. Analytical flow cytometry was used to check the purity and quantity of each magnetically sorted T cell population. Genomic DNA was isolated from each sorted fraction and quantified by UV absorbance on a Nanodrop 2000c. Via the germline V gene (reference sequence), CDR1 is LNHNV and CDR2 YYDKDF. Trimming costs V 0 bases and J 8 bases, and their ends lie 13 bases apart. CDR3 length: 15 amino acids, cysteine to phenylalanine. CDR3 DNA only is kept here, 45 bases in frame from base 1.

Turning to this clone: Its recognized antigen is unknown. Per-base qualities were not stored, and no clone one base away is much larger.

Using the deep immunoSEQ assay, TCR CDR3 regions were amplified from genomic DNA by multiplex PCR. Genomic DNA extracted from each cell subset was distributed evenly over all wells of several immunoSEQ 96-well plates, and each plate served as one replicate. For sorted subsets, each replicate PCR was loaded with around 200 ng genomic DNA, equivalent to approximately 27,000 T cell genomes. The purified libraries were quantified using a Qubit 3.0 fluorometer, sized with a Bioanalyzer 2100, and then quantified again using the KAPA Library Quantification kit. A separate single-read 150-cycle Illumina NextSeq 550 flow cell was used to sequence each immunoSEQ 96-well plate. Processing in the source paper ran as follows. Because the immunoSEQ output included only junctional sequences and no quality scores, the filtering could not be the same as the filtering used for full-length reads. Sequences were annotated with PyIR, a Python wrapper for IgBLAST v1.9, using IMGT germline references to assign V/J genes and CDR3. Reads were removed for weak V/J assignments (E-value above 1e-6), missing CDR3, stop codons, out-of-frame junctions, or ambiguous translated residues. V3J clonotypes were defined as sequences sharing the same inferred V gene, J gene, and CDR3 amino acid sequence. Percentage overlap between repertoires was calculated by dividing the number of shared unique clonotypes by the size of the smaller repertoire. Richness of each repertoire was evaluated using RTK rarefaction, the Chao1 estimator, and Recon v2.1 estimates of unobserved clonotypes. Generation probabilities were computed with OLGA for all TCRbeta clonotypes obtained by the gDNA method from several donors. TCRdb retrieved this table from immuneACCESS and kept in-frame rearrangements only. Not all clones are present; in checked studies, unresolved V genes account for under half, and no reason is known for the remainder. For V, J and clone size, that table is used; D and trimming come from the DNA. In all, the sample holds 850,000 to 1,200,000 clones, and about three quarters of those were seen once. The top ten hold approximately 1.3% of the sample.

Overall results and qualifications from the work: Clonotypes shared by all four sorted-subset donors showed higher generation probabilities than non-shared clonotypes. Even with the large sequencing depth, rarefaction of the sorted-subset datasets indicated that sequencing was incomplete. Naive subsets generally had larger estimated clonotype richness than memory subsets did. Sampling was restricted to blood, and TCR repertoires in tissues likely differ from the TCR repertoires found in blood. Pairwise subsampling indicated that sequencing depth was expected to affect the degree of clonotype sharing among donors. Roughly 5% of naive CD4, 3.5% of naive CD8, around 2.3% of memory CD4, and about 0.4% of memory CD8 clonotypes were shared across several donors. Because the study included only a small number of donors, the genetic and exposure-history diversity represented was limited.

The V gene is TRBV15 and the J gene is TRBJ1-4, and perhaps TRBD1 as D gene, on 5 matching bases. The clonotype comes from a man aged 18 to 35 in good health. Sequenced sample: memory CD4+ T cells sorted from blood. Reading the label with the study, this specimen's cell subset or site is: CD45RA-negative fraction. The CDR3 loop reads CATSRDGGTTEKLFF. Here is the DNA: TGTGCCACCAGCAGAGATGGAGGGACCACGGAAAAACTGTTTTTT.